This T cell receptor beta chain came from a study of beta chain features in type 1 diabetes. Looking at the study overall: There were some 110 million sorted cells examined across all samples.

The whole isolated RNA underwent reverse transcription, so sequencing captured expressed TCRB transcripts. Naive, central memory and regulatory T cell samples averaged roughly 4 million reads. Repertoires were generated with immunoSEQ multiplex PCR, while TCRdb's copy carries only in-frame clones and drops some. The sample lists fewer than 400,000 clones; roughly 9% were seen once. About this clone itself: The antigen remains undetermined.

Study results and limitations: TCRB CDR3s from Type 1 diabetes patients were moderately but significantly shorter in all four CD4+ subsets.

There was one heparinised blood draw per donor, averaging about 116 mL. Cell sorting via CD45RO/CCR7/CD25/CD127/CD95/CD27 was performed to obtain CD4+ naive, central memory, regulatory and stem cell-like memory cells. Germline V gives CDR1 SGHDT, CDR2 YYEEEE. The V end lost 7 bases, the J end lost 4 bases, and 12 bases lay between the germline ends. The CDR3 sequence is 13 residues long. This chain uses TRBV5-6 with TRBJ2-1, with D possibly called TRBD1 or TRBD2 (5 bases each). The TCR sequence derives from a man aged 25-45 years with type 1 diabetes. The sample was central memory CD4+ T cells from blood. The DNA for the CDR3 is TGTGCCAGCCGGGACGGCAAATACAATGAGCAGTTCTTC. Its protein is CASRDGKYNEQFF.